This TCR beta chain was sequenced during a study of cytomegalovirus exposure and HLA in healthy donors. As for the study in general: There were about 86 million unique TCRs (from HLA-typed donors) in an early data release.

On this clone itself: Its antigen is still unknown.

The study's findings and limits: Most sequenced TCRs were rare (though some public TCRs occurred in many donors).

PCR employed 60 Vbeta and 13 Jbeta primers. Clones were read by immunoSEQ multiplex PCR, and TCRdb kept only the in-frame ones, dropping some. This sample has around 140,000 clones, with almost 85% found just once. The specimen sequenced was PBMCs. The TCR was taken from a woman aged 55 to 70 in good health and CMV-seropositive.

The CDR3 region has the DNA TGTGCCAGCTTGTCGATTGGCAGGGAGGGCTATGGCTACACCTTC. Protein: CASLSIGREGYGYTF. The chain joins TRBV28 to TRBJ1-2; TRBD1 is a possible D gene (5 bases). Germline CDR1 and CDR2: MDHEN and SYDVKM. Trimming stripped 8 bases from V and 4 bases from J, with 20 bases between. The CDR3 contains 15 residues.